Shown below are 19 T cell receptor beta chains from a single sample sequenced in a study of blood T cell repertoires in COVID-19. The method was immunoSEQ multiplex PCR; TCRdb's version includes in-frame clones alone and lacks a portion of them. The sample has around 300,000 clones; around 90% are singletons. The specimen sequenced was PBMCs or T cells enriched from blood (not recorded which). The receptor source for this set is a woman in her 40s who had recovered from COVID-19.

This clone was seen a single time. The chain combines TRBV18 with TRBJ1-1; unclear D gene. Germline V lookup: CDR1 KGHSH, CDR2 LQKENI. V gave up 5 bases and J gave up 0 bases, with 10 bases separating them. This CDR3 has 14 residues. The CDR3, as DNA: TGTGCCAGCTCAAGAGAGCGCTTGAACACTGAAGCTTTCTTT. It translates to CASSRERLNTEAFF.

V usage is TRBV30 and J usage is TRBJ2-7; TRBD1 agrees at 8 bases. Trimming at V came to 3 bases and at J to 6 bases, leaving 10 bases not matched to a gene. CDR1 and CDR2 from the germline V gene are GTSNPN and SVGIG (reference sequence). The CDR3 totals 14 residues. Written as DNA, the CDR3 is TGTGCCTGGAGCCGGACAGGGAGGAATGGCGAGCAGTACTTC. The encoded protein is CAWSRTGRNGEQYF. The whole variable domain, filled in from reference TRBV30 and TRBJ2-7, reads SQTIHQWPATLVQPVGSPLSLECTVEGTSNPNLYWYRQAAGRGLQLLFYSVGIGQISSEVPQNLSASRPQDRQFILSSKKLLLSDSGFYLCAWSRTGRNGEQYFGPGTRLTVT.

V and J are TRBV7-2 and TRBJ2-3, with TRBD2 matching over 10 bases. The V gene end was trimmed by 2 bases and the J gene end by 5 bases; junction bases not matched to a gene: 7. The CDR3 is made up of 16 amino acids. Germline loops: CDR1 SGHTA, CDR2 FQGNSA. CDR3 in amino acids: CASSLSRAGGQDTQYF. For the CDR3, the DNA is TGTGCCAGCAGCTTAAGTCGAGCGGGAGGGCAAGATACGCAGTATTTT.

The V gene is TRBV7-9, the J gene TRBJ2-3, with D hard to call. Germline CDR1 is SEHNR and CDR2 is FQNEAQ (reference sequence). The length of the CDR3 is 12 residues. V lost 5 bases and J 5 bases, leaving 8 bases between the germline ends. The CDR3 region is CASSQVGDTQYF. In DNA, the CDR3 is TGTGCCAGCAGCCAGGTTGGAGATACGCAGTATTTT.

The chain combines TRBV6-5 with TRBJ1-2; D might be TRBD1 (5 bases). The V end was cut by 7 bases, the J end by 3 bases, with 12 bases between. The germline V gene has CDR1 MNHEY and CDR2 SVGAGI. The CDR3 has 13 amino acids. This chain's CDR3 is CASTPGLHYGYTF. The CDR3 DNA sequence: TGTGCCAGCACCCCAGGGCTGCACTATGGCTACACCTTC.

This chain links TRBV3-1 (or the pseudogene TRBV3-2) with TRBJ1-1; 10 bases match TRBD1. The trim removed 2 bases at V and 5 bases at J, leaving 5 bases unmatched. The CDR3 totals 15 residues. Germline V gene lookup returns CDR1 LGHDT and CDR2 YNNKEL (reference sequence). DNA for the CDR3: TGTGCCAGCAGCCAACGGGACAGGGGTCGGACTGAAGCTTTCTTT. This sequence encodes CASSQRDRGRTEAFF.

This CDR3 is CASTREGNTEAFF. CDR3 in DNA: TGTGCCAGCACTCGAGAGGGGAACACTGAAGCTTTCTTT. The chain carries TRBV2 and TRBJ1-1; D remains ambiguous. The ends were cut back, 7 bases at V and 1 base at J, with 10 bases in the middle. The CDR3 is made up of 13 amino acids. Germline V gene lookup returns CDR1 SNHLY and CDR2 FYNNEI.

This clone appeared a single time. V is TRBV13 and J is TRBJ1-3, with TRBD1 matching over 10 bases. Looked up from germline, CDR1 is PRHDT and CDR2 is FYEKMQ (reference sequence). The CDR3 contains 16 residues. Losses at the gene ends were 6 bases for V and 4 bases for J; bases not matched to a gene: 9. This CDR3 is CASSPGRTGGGNTIYF. DNA of the CDR3: TGTGCCAGCAGTCCAGGACGGACAGGGGGAGGAAACACCATATATTTT.

This chain joins TRBV19 and TRBJ1-2; 7 bases agree with TRBD1. Germline V gene sequence: CDR1 LNHDA, CDR2 SQIVND (reference sequence). This CDR3 has 14 amino acids. V was pared by 5 bases and J by 6 bases, with 9 bases of the junction left unmatched. The CDR3 here is CASSAGQPRNGYTF. In DNA, the CDR3 is TGTGCCAGTAGTGCGGGACAGCCGAGAAATGGCTACACCTTC.

The CDR3 here is CASSAGVNYGYTF. The CDR3 DNA reads TGTGCCAGCAGCGCAGGGGTTAACTATGGCTACACCTTC. This sequence joins TRBV7-8 and TRBJ1-2; D might be TRBD1 (6 bases). Germline V gene lookup returns CDR1 SGHVS and CDR2 FQNEAQ. The CDR3 has 13 residues. The V gene lost 5 bases and the J gene lost 1 base, with 8 bases spanning the gap.

V gene TRBV6-5 combines with J gene TRBJ2-5, with 10 bases fitting TRBD1. The CDR3 consists of 14 residues. Germline V gives CDR1 MNHEY, CDR2 SVGAGI. The V and J ends lost 6 bases and 6 bases, in that order; junction bases with no gene match: 7. The DNA for the CDR3 is TGTGCCAGCAGAAGGACAGGGGGGGGAAAGACCCAGTACTTC. Protein product: CASRRTGGGKTQYF.

CDR3 region: CASSDRQGPNSPLHF. The CDR3 coding sequence is TGTGCCAGCAGTGACCGACAGGGACCCAATTCACCCCTCCACTTT. The chain uses TRBV2 and TRBJ1-6; 7 bases fit TRBD1. The junction had 6 bases not matched to a gene; V was cut back by 3 bases and J by 7 bases. Germline CDR1 SNHLY, CDR2 FYNNEI. The CDR3 length is 15 residues. The full variable domain, in which reference TRBV2 and TRBJ1-6 provide the parts outside the CDR3, is EPEVTQTPSHQVTQMGQEVILRCVPISNHLYFYWYRQILGQKVEFLVSFYNNEISEKSEIFDDQFSVERPDGSNFTLKIRSTKLEDSAMYFCASSDRQGPNSPLHFGNGTRLTVT.

The genes are TRBV5-1 and TRBJ1-1; D not resolved. V shed 1 base and J shed 5 bases, with 9 bases lying between them. The CDR3 consists of 13 residues. Germline V gives CDR1 SGHRS, CDR2 YFSETQ. The CDR3 spells CASSLKADTEAFF. The CDR3 nucleotides read TGCGCCAGCAGCTTGAAGGCGGATACTGAAGCTTTCTTT.

This sequence joins TRBV5-1 and TRBJ1-2, with D possibly TRBD1 on 6 matching bases. The CDR3 runs to 14 residues. Germline-derived CDR1 and CDR2 are SGHRS and YFSETQ. The V and J ends lost 1 base and 8 bases respectively, with 15 bases between them. CDR3 sequence reads: CASSLTQGIEGYTF. The CDR3 DNA reads as TGCGCCAGCAGCTTGACACAGGGAATCGAGGGCTACACCTTC.

The V gene is TRBV6-5, the J gene TRBJ2-1, with a tentative D call TRBD2 (6 bases). The germline V and J ends were trimmed by 6 bases and 4 bases, with 13 bases remaining between them. The CDR3 covers 14 residues. The germline V gene encodes CDR1 MNHEY and CDR2 SVGAGI. CDR3: CASSGGLSYNEQFF. CDR3 bases: TGTGCCAGCAGCGGGGGTCTCTCTTACAATGAGCAGTTCTTC.

This chain connects TRBV7-3 to TRBJ1-2; tentatively, D is TRBD1 (6 bases). The CDR3 length is 17 residues. Per the germline V gene, CDR1 is SGHTA and CDR2 is FQGTGA. V lost 2 bases to trimming and J lost 2 bases, with 18 bases between them. For the CDR3, the DNA is TGTGCCAGCAGCTTATTTCCTCGTCAACAGGGAAACTATGGCTACACCTTC. It yields the protein CASSLFPRQQGNYGYTF.

The rearrangement links TRBV18 to TRBJ2-3; D perhaps matches TRBD1 (5 bases). The CDR3 consists of 16 residues. Germline values: CDR1 KGHSH, CDR2 LQKENI. V lost 4 bases, J lost 4 bases, and 18 bases lay in between. For the CDR3, the DNA is TGTGCCAGCTCACGGGTACGCAGGGAATACGCAGATACGCAGTATTTT. Amino acid sequence: CASSRVRREYADTQYF.

The chain joins TRBV5-1 to TRBJ1-1, with TRBD1 identical over 8 bases. The J segment lost 1 base and the V segment lost 4 bases, leaving 3 bases of the junction unmatched. The CDR3 loop spans 14 amino acids. CDR1 is SGHRS and CDR2 is YFSETQ in the germline V gene. For the CDR3, the DNA is TGCGCCAGCAGCCGCGGGACAGGGAACACTGAAGCTTTCTTT. Its protein is CASSRGTGNTEAFF.

The genes are TRBV2 and TRBJ1-3; D ambiguous. V lost 4 bases and J lost 0, with 7 bases in between. CDR1 SNHLY and CDR2 FYNNEI come from the germline V gene. This CDR3 is built from 14 residues. The CDR3 region is CASSGSISGNTIYF. The CDR3 DNA follows: TGTGCCAGCAGTGGAAGCATCTCTGGAAACACCATATATTTT.